What follows are 2 T cell receptor beta chains derived from one specimen sequenced in a study of blood T cell repertoires in COVID-19. TCRdb's table, derived via immunoSEQ multiplex PCR, lists solely in-frame clones and lacks some. The data contain over 75,000 clones, roughly 82% of them seen just once; the ten biggest clones take up roughly 25%. Sequencing was performed on peripheral blood. The receptors here all came from a human donor in a cohort sampled during active COVID-19.

This clone was counted between two and nine times. The chain uses TRBV24-1 and TRBJ2-4; D gene unclear. The CDR3 is 16 amino acids. From germline, CDR1 is KGHDR and CDR2 SFDVKD. V was pared by 2 bases and J by 0 bases, with 10 bases between. The CDR3, as DNA: TGTGCCACCAGTGATTCCCAAACCGGAGCCAAAAACATTCAGTACTTC. Residues: CATSDSQTGAKNIQYF.

The CDR3 bases are TGTGCCAGCAGCTCCTTAGCGGGAGTCCCCGTCAATGAGCAGTTCTTC. It translates to CASSSLAGVPVNEQFF. The rearrangement links TRBV7-2 to TRBJ2-1; 9 bases are shared with TRBD2. CDR3 length equals 16 residues. CDR1 and CDR2 (germline): SGHTA, FQGNSA. The junction had 10 bases not matched to a gene; V was cut back by 4 bases and J by 6 bases.